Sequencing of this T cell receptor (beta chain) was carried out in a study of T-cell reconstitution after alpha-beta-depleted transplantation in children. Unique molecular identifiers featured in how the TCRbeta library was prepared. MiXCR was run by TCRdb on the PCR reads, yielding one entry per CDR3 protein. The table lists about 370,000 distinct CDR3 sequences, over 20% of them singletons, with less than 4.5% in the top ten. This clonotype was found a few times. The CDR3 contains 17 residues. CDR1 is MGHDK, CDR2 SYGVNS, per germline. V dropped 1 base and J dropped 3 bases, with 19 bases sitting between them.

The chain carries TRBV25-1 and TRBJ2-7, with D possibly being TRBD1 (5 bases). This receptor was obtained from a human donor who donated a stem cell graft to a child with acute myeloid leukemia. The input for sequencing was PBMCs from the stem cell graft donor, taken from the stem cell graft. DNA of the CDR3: TGTGCCAGCAGTGAATCCTTGCAGGGAAGTCCCAGCTACGAGCAGTACTTC. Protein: CASSESLQGSPSYEQYF.